The 21 T cell receptor beta chains reported below all come from one sample, sequenced in a study of shared clonotypes between healthy human individuals. Assay: immunoSEQ multiplex PCR; the TCRdb copy retains only in-frame clones and omits some. The sample records around 750,000 clones, 74% being singletons. Sequenced input: memory CD4+ T cells sorted from blood. The subset was: CD45RA-negative fraction. The source is a woman under 40 in good health.

The chain links TRBV6-4 to TRBJ2-3, with a weak D call TRBD2 (6 bases). CDR1 MRHNA and CDR2 SNTAGT come from the germline V gene. This CDR3 spans 13 amino acids. Trimming removed 9 bases at V and 6 bases at J, with 16 bases between. Written as DNA, the CDR3 is TGTGCCAGTCGTCGGTCGGGAGAGGATACGCAGTATTTT. Amino acid sequence: CASRRSGEDTQYF.

The chain links TRBV15 to TRBJ2-5, with 16 bases matching TRBD2. Germline assignment: CDR1 LNHNV and CDR2 YYDKDF (reference sequence). V gave up 3 bases and J gave up 12 bases; unmatched junction bases: 7. The CDR3 contains 15 residues. The CDR3 DNA reads TGTGCCACCAGCAGGGGACTAGCGGGAGGGGGATCCAAGTACTTC. Its translation: CATSRGLAGGGSKYF.

A note on this clone: Other DNA sequences within the sample encode an identical CDR3. The V and J genes are TRBV7-3 and TRBJ2-3; D unresolved. The CDR3 is 13 residues long. Germline CDR1 reads SGHTA; CDR2 reads FQGTGA. V lost 3 bases and J 0 bases, leaving 4 bases between the germline ends. CDR3 nucleotide sequence: TGTGCCAGCAGCTTCGGGAGCACAGATACGCAGTATTTT. Residues: CASSFGSTDTQYF.

CDR3 residues: CASSWDTQGGYTF. The CDR3 DNA reads as TGTGCCAGCAGTTGGGACACCCAGGGTGGCTACACCTTC. This chain connects TRBV28 to TRBJ1-2, with D tentatively TRBD1 (6 bases). Germline values: CDR1 MDHEN, CDR2 SYDVKM. The CDR3 totals 13 residues. Trimming shortened V by 4 bases and J by 7 bases, and 13 bases separated the two germline ends.

The chain links TRBV7-9 to TRBJ2-7; D is ambiguous. CDR1 and CDR2 (germline): SEHNR, FQNEAQ (reference sequence). The ends were cut back, 2 bases at V and 6 bases at J, with 5 bases in the middle. The CDR3 is 11 residues long. The CDR3 DNA reads as TGTGCCAGCAGCTTAACGAGCGAGCAGTACTTC. Its protein product is CASSLTSEQYF.

The chain is built from TRBV28 and TRBJ2-7, with 10 bases that match TRBD2. V lost 10 bases, J lost 2 bases, and 8 bases stayed unmatched. The CDR3 length is 14 residues. Germline V gene lookup returns CDR1 MDHEN and CDR2 SYDVKM. The CDR3 is CATLRLAGTYEQYF. DNA of the CDR3: TGTGCCACCCTAAGACTAGCGGGTACCTACGAGCAGTACTTC.

The V gene is TRBV30, the J gene TRBJ2-7; D not certain. CDR1 GTSNPN and CDR2 SVGIG come from the germline V gene (reference sequence). CDR3 size: 13 residues. V lost 2 bases, J lost 6 bases, and 14 bases lay in between. CDR3 in amino acids: CAWSYGSLPEQYF. The DNA of the CDR3 is TGTGCCTGGAGTTACGGTTCCCTCCCCGAGCAGTACTTC.

V gene TRBV7-2 combines with J gene TRBJ2-3, with 7 bases aligning to TRBD2. J lost 0 bases, V lost 5 bases, and 8 bases had no gene match. Looked up from germline, CDR1 is SGHTA and CDR2 is FQGNSA. The CDR3 runs to 16 residues. The CDR3 protein is CASSRLAVQSTDTQYF. The CDR3 DNA follows: TGTGCCAGCAGCCGGCTAGCGGTTCAAAGCACAGATACGCAGTATTTT.

This chain connects TRBV11-2 to TRBJ1-2; 7 bases line up with TRBD1. V shed 5 bases, J shed 5 bases, and the junction held 17 bases outside the gene matches. Germline loops: CDR1 SGHAT, CDR2 FQNNGV. This CDR3 spans 17 amino acids. CDR3 DNA: TGTGCCAGCAGCGATATTCACGGTACAGGGGCTTTTTATGGCTACACCTTC. Its translation: CASSDIHGTGAFYGYTF.

Concerning this clone: Other DNA sequences in this specimen translate into the identical CDR3. This sequence joins TRBV19 and TRBJ1-2, with TRBD1 identical over 9 bases. In germline, CDR1 is LNHDA, CDR2 SQIVND (reference sequence). The J segment lost 4 bases and the V segment lost 5 bases, leaving 2 bases of the junction unmatched. The CDR3 sequence is 13 residues long. For the CDR3, the DNA is TGTGCCAGTAGTGTGGGACAGGGCTATGGCTACACCTTC. Its translation: CASSVGQGYGYTF.

The chain is built from TRBV5-1 and TRBJ2-3, with 15 bases matching TRBD2. The V and J ends lost 3 bases and 3 bases, in that order; junction bases with no gene match: 8. The length of the CDR3 is 18 residues. Germline CDR1 is SGHRS and CDR2 is YFSETQ. The CDR3 here is CASSSRTSGRAGTDTQYF. CDR3 in DNA: TGCGCCAGCAGCTCGAGGACTAGCGGGAGGGCAGGGACAGATACGCAGTATTTT. Supplemented by reference TRBV5-1 and TRBJ2-3, the full variable domain reads KAGVTQTPRYLIKTRGQQVTLSCSPISGHRSVSWYQQTPGQGLQFLFEYFSETQRNKGNFPGRFSGRQFSNSRSEMNVSTLELGDSALYLCASSSRTSGRAGTDTQYFGPGTRLTVL.

V is TRBV7-2 and J is TRBJ2-6; D unclear. The germline V gene encodes CDR1 SGHTA and CDR2 FQGNSA. The CDR3 has 15 amino acids. V was pared by 2 bases and J by 0 bases, with 5 bases between. The CDR3, as DNA: TGTGCCAGCAGCTTATACTACTCTGGGGCCAACGTCCTGACTTTC. Its protein product is CASSLYYSGANVLTF.

The chain combines TRBV9 with TRBJ2-6, with D hard to call. The CDR3 runs to 14 residues. V was clipped by 5 bases and J by 0 bases, with 6 bases between them. CDR1 is SGDLS, CDR2 YYNGEE, per germline. The CDR3 loop is CASSRASGANVLTF. CDR3 nucleotides: TGTGCCAGCAGTCGGGCCTCTGGGGCCAACGTCCTGACTTTC.

This clone was counted only a few times. The genes are TRBV6-5 and TRBJ1-1, with D possibly being TRBD1 (5 bases). This CDR3 is built from 15 residues. Germline V CDR1 and CDR2: MNHEY, SVGAGI. The V gene lost 0 bases and the J gene lost 6 bases, with 14 bases spanning the gap. The CDR3 is CASSYSSGAGAEAFF. The CDR3 DNA follows: TGTGCCAGCAGTTACTCGAGCGGGGCGGGGGCTGAAGCTTTCTTT.

V is TRBV6-5 and J is TRBJ2-7; D call uncertain. Trimming took off 4 bases at V and 0 bases at J, with 13 bases between the two ends. Germline V lookup: CDR1 MNHEY, CDR2 SVGAGI. The CDR3 is made up of 15 amino acids. The CDR3 loop reads CASSWKGISSYEQYF. The CDR3 DNA reads as TGTGCCAGCAGTTGGAAAGGAATAAGCTCCTACGAGCAGTACTTC.

This clone was counted once. This CDR3 is CASSLAGQIKTYEQYF. CDR3 nucleotide sequence: TGTGCCAGCAGTTTGGCGGGACAGATTAAAACCTACGAGCAGTACTTC. The chain employs TRBV28 and TRBJ2-7, with D perhaps matching TRBD1 (7 bases). Trimming stripped 3 bases from V and 2 bases from J, with 17 bases between. Germline assignment: CDR1 MDHEN and CDR2 SYDVKM. This CDR3 has 16 amino acids.

This chain uses TRBV9 with TRBJ2-5; 7 bases fit TRBD2. V was pared by 0 bases and J by 4 bases, with 6 bases of the junction left unmatched. The length of the CDR3 is 15 residues. Germline CDR1 SGDLS, CDR2 YYNGEE. CDR3 sequence: CASSVAGGLRETQYF. As DNA, the CDR3 is TGTGCCAGCAGCGTAGCGGGAGGTCTAAGAGAGACCCAGTACTTC.

This clone was observed a single time. CDR3 DNA: TGTGCCAGTAGTATGGAGGGGGATATGGGCAATCAGCCCCAGCATTTT. As protein: CASSMEGDMGNQPQHF. The J gene is TRBJ1-5, the V gene TRBV19; D perhaps matches TRBD1 (6 bases). CDR3 length equals 16 residues. CDR1 is LNHDA and CDR2 is SQIVND in the germline V gene (reference sequence). Trimming removed 3 bases from V and 2 bases from J, with 14 bases in between.

This clone has just a few counts. Additional DNA sequences in this sample encode the identical CDR3. V is TRBV5-1 and J is TRBJ2-1; D might be TRBD2 (5 bases). Trimming left V 4 bases short and J 0 bases short, with 11 bases between. The CDR3 is made up of 15 amino acids. Per germline, CDR1 SGHRS and CDR2 YFSETQ. CDR3 in DNA: TGCGCCAGCAGCCTGGACTCGCACTCCTACAATGAGCAGTTCTTC. Translating it yields CASSLDSHSYNEQFF.

The chain joins TRBV19 to TRBJ2-1; 12 bases are shared with TRBD2. The CDR3 has 16 amino acids. The germline gives CDR1 LNHDA, CDR2 SQIVND (reference sequence). The junction had 10 bases not matched to a gene; V was cut back by 5 bases and J by 8 bases. The CDR3 DNA reads TGTGCCAGTAGTTCTTCACTAGCGGGAGGTGGGCATGAGCAGTTCTTC. The encoded protein is CASSSSLAGGGHEQFF. The complete variable domain, with remaining parts taken from reference TRBV19 and TRBJ2-1, reads DGGITQSPKYLFRKEGQNVTLSCEQNLNHDAMYWYRQDPGQGLRLIYYSQIVNDFQKGDIAEGYSVSREKKESFPLTVTSAQKNPTAFYLCASSSSLAGGGHEQFFGPGTRLTVL.

The chain recombines TRBV7-9 with TRBJ2-2, with TRBD1 identical over 7 bases. Trimming at V came to 5 bases and at J to 3 bases, leaving 6 bases not matched to a gene. This CDR3 has 15 residues. Germline-derived CDR1 and CDR2 are SEHNR and FQNEAQ (reference sequence). CDR3 region: CASSPQGIDTGELFF. The CDR3, as DNA: TGTGCCAGCAGCCCACAGGGGATCGACACCGGGGAGCTGTTTTTT.